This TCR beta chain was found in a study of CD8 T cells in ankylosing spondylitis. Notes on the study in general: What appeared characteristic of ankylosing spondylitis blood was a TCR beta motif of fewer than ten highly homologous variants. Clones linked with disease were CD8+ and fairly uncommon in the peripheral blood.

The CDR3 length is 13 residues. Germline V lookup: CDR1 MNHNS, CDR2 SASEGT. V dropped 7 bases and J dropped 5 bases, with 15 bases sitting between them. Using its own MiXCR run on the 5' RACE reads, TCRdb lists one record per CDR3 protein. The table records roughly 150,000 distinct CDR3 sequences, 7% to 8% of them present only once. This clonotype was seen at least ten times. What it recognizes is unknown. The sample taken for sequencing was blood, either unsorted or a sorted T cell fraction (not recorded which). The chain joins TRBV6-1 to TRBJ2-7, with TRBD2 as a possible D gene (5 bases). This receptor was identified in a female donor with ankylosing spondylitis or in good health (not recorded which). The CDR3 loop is CASTTGRVNEQYF. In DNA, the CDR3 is TGTGCCAGCACCACGGGAAGGGTAAACGAGCAGTACTTC.